This TCR beta chain is drawn from a study of shared clonotypes between healthy human individuals. Whole-study results and caveats: Sampling was confined to blood; repertoires within tissues likely differ.

Repertoires were generated with immunoSEQ multiplex PCR, while TCRdb's copy carries only in-frame clones and drops some. The sample consists of more than 2 million clones, around 95% of them appearing once. Trimming pared 0 bases from V and 5 bases from J, leaving 4 bases between. Germline V gives CDR1 SQVTM, CDR2 ANQGSEA. There are 12 residues in the CDR3. With respect to this clone: Antigen specificity is unknown.

This rearrangement joins TRBV29-1 to TRBJ1-4, with D uncertain. The TCR comes from a man between 18 and 35 years old in good health. The sequencing input was naive CD4+ T cells sorted from blood. Subset reported: CD45RA+ positively selected. CDR3 bases: TGCAGCGTTGAAGAATGGAATGAAAAACTGTTTTTT. This gives the protein CSVEEWNEKLFF.